This TCR beta chain was retrieved from a study of blood T cell repertoires in COVID-19. Study as a whole: The cDNA or gDNA used as material had been derived from T cells, B-cell-depleted T cells, or PBMCs.

V was pared by 2 bases and J by 5 bases, with 8 bases of the junction left unmatched. CDR1 and CDR2 (germline): SGDLS, YYNGEE. There are 15 residues in the CDR3. Sequencing was performed with immunoSEQ multiplex PCR; in TCRdb, only in-frame clones are kept and a portion is missing. The sample lists approximately 300,000 clones, more than 70% seen once, with around 1.5% in the top ten. V is TRBV9 and J is TRBJ1-2; TRBD1 aligns across 8 bases. This receptor was taken from a woman in her forties or fifties with acute or convalescent COVID-19. Sequencing input: peripheral blood. In DNA form, the CDR3 reads TGTGCCAGCAGCGTCTCTTTAGGACAGGGTTATGGCTACACCTTC. Translation gives CASSVSLGQGYGYTF.